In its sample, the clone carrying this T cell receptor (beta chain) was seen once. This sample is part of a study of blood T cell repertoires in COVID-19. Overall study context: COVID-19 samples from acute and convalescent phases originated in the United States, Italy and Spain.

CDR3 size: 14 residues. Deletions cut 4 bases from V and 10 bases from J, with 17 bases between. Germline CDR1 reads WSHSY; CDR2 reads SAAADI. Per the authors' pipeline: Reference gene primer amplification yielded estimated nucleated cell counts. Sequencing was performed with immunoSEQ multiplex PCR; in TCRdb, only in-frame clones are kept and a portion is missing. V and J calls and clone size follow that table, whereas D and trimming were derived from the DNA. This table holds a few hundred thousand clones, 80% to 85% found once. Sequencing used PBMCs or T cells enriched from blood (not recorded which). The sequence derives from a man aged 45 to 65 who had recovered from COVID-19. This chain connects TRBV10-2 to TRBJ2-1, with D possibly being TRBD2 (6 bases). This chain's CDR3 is CASSGTSVREEQFF. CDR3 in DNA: TGCGCCAGCAGTGGGACCAGCGTTCGGGAGGAGCAGTTCTTC.